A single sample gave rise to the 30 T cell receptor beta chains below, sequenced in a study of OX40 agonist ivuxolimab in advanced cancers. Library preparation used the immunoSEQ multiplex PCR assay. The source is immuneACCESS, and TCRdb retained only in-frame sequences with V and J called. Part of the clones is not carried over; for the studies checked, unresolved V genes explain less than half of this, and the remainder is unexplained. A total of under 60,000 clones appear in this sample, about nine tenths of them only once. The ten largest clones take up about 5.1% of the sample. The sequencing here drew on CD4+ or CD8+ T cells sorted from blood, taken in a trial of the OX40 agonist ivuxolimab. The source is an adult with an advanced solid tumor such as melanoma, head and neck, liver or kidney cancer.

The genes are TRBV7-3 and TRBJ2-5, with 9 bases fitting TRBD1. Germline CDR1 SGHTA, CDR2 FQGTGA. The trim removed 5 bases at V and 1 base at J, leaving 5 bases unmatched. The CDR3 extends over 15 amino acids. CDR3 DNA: TGTGCCAGCAGCCGACAGGGGGAAGGCCAAGAGACCCAGTACTTC. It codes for CASSRQGEGQETQYF.

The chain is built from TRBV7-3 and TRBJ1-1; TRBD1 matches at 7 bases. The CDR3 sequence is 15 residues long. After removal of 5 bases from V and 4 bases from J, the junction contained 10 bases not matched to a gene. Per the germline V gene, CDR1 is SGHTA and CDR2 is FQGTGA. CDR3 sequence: CASSQDDRVATEAFF. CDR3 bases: TGTGCCAGCAGCCAAGATGACAGGGTTGCCACTGAAGCTTTCTTT.

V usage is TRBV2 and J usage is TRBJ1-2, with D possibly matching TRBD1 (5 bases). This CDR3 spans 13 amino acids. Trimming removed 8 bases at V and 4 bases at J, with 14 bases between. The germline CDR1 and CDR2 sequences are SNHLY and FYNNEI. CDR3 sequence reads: CASRPRDGYGYTF. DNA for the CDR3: TGTGCCAGCCGGCCCCGGGACGGCTATGGCTACACCTTC.

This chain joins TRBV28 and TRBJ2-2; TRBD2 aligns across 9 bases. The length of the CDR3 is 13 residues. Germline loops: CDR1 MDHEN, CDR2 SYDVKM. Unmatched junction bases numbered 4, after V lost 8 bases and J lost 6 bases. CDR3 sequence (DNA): TGTGCCAGCCGGCTAGCGGGGTCCGGGGAGCTGTTTTTT. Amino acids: CASRLAGSGELFF.

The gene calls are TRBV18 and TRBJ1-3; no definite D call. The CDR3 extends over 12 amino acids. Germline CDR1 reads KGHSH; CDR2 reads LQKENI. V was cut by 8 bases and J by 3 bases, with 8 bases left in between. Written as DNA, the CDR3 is TGTGCCAGCGCGACGGATGGAAACACCATATATTTT. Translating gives CASATDGNTIYF.

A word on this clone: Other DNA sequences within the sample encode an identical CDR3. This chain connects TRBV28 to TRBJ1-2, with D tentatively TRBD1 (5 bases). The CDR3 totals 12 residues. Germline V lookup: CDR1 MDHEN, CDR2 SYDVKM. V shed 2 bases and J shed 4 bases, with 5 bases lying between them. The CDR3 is CASSLGGYGYTF. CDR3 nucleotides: TGTGCCAGCAGTTTAGGGGGCTATGGCTACACCTTC.

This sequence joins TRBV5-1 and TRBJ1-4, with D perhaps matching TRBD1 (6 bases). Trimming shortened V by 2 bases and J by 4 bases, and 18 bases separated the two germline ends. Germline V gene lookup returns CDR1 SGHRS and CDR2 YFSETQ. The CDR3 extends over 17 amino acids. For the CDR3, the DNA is TGCGCCAGCAGCTTCGGGTCCACAGGGCAGATTAATGAAAAACTGTTTTTT. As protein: CASSFGSTGQINEKLFF.

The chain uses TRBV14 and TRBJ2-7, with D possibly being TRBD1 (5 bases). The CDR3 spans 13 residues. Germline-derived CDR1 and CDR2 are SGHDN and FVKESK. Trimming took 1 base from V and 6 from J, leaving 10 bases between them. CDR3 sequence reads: CASSQVGAGEQYF. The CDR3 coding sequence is TGTGCCAGCAGCCAAGTTGGGGCAGGCGAGCAGTACTTC.

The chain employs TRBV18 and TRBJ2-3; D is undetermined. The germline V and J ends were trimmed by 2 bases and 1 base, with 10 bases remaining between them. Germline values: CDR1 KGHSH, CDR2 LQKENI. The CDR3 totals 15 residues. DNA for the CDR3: TGTGCCAGCTCACCAGAGGCCCTTGGCACAGATACGCAGTATTTT. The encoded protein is CASSPEALGTDTQYF.

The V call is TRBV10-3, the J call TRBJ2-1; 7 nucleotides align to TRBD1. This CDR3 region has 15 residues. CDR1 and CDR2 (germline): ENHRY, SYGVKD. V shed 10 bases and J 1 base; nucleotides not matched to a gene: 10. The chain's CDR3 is CATLIDRASYNEQFF. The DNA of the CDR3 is TGTGCCACGCTAATCGACAGGGCTTCCTACAATGAGCAGTTCTTC.

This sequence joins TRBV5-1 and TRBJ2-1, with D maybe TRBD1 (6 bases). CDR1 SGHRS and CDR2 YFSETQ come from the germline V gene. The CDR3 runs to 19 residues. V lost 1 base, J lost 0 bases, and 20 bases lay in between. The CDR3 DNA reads TGCGCCAGCAGCTTGCCTGTCAGGGGATCCCCTGTCTCCTACAATGAGCAGTTCTTC. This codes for CASSLPVRGSPVSYNEQFF.

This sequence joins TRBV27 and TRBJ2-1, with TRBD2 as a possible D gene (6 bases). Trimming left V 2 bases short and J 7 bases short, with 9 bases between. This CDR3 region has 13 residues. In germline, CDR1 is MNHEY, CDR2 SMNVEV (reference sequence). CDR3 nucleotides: TGTGCCAGCAGTTTAAGGCGGGGAAATGAGCAGTTCTTC. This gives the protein CASSLRRGNEQFF.

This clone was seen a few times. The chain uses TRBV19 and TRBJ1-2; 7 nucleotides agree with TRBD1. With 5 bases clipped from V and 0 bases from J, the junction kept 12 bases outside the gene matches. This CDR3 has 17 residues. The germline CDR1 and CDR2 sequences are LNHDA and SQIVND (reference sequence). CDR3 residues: CASSFGRQGRTNYGYTF. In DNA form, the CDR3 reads TGTGCCAGTAGTTTCGGGAGACAGGGCCGGACTAACTATGGCTACACCTTC.

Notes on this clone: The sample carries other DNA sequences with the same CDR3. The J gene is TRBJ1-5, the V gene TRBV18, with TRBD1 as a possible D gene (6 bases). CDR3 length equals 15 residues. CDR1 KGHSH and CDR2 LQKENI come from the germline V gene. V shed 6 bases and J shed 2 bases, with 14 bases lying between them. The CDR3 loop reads CASSPGGVGNQPQHF. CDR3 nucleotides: TGTGCCAGCTCCCCCGGGGGCGTGGGCAATCAGCCCCAGCATTTT.

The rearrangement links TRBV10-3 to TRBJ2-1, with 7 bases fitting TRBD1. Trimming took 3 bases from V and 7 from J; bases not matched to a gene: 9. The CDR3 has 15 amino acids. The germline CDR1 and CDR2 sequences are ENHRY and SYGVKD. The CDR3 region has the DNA TGTGCCATCAGTGACTTGACAGGGATCGCAAATGAGCAGTTCTTC. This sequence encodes CAISDLTGIANEQFF.

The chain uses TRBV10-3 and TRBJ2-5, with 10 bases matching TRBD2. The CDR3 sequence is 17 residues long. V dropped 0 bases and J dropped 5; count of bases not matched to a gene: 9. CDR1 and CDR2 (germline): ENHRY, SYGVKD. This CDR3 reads CAISESRRLAGVETQYF. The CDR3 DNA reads TGTGCCATCAGTGAGTCGAGACGGCTAGCGGGAGTCGAGACCCAGTACTTC.

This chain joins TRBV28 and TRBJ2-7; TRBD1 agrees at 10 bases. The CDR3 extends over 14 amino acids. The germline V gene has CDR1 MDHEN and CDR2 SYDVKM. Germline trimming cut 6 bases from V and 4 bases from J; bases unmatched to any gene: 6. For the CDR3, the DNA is TGTGCCAGCAGCACGACAGGGGGCAGGTACGAGCAGTACTTC. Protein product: CASSTTGGRYEQYF.

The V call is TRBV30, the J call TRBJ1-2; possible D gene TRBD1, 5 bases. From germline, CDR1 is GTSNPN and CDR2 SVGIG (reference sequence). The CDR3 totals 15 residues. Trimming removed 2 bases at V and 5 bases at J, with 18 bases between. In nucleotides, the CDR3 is TGTGCCTGGAGTCCCCCGGGCACCGGGGGGTATGGCTACACCTTC. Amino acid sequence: CAWSPPGTGGYGYTF. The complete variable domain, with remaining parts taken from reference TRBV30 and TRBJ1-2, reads SQTIHQWPATLVQPVGSPLSLECTVEGTSNPNLYWYRQAAGRGLQLLFYSVGIGQISSEVPQNLSASRPQDRQFILSSKKLLLSDSGFYLCAWSPPGTGGYGYTFGSGTRLTVV.

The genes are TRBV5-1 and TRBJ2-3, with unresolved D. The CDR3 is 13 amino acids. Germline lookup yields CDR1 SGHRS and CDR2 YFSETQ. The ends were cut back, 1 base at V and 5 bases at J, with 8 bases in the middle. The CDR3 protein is CASSLSELDTQYF. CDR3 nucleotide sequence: TGCGCCAGCAGCTTGTCAGAGCTAGATACGCAGTATTTT.

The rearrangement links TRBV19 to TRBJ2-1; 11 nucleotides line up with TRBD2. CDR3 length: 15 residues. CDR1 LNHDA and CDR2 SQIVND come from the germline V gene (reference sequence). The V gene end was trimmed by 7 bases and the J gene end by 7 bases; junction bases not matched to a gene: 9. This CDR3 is CASTLKTSGRNEQFF. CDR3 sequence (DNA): TGTGCCAGTACCCTGAAAACTAGCGGGAGAAATGAGCAGTTCTTC. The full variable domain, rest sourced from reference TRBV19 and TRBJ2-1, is DGGITQSPKYLFRKEGQNVTLSCEQNLNHDAMYWYRQDPGQGLRLIYYSQIVNDFQKGDIAEGYSVSREKKESFPLTVTSAQKNPTAFYLCASTLKTSGRNEQFFGPGTRLTVL.

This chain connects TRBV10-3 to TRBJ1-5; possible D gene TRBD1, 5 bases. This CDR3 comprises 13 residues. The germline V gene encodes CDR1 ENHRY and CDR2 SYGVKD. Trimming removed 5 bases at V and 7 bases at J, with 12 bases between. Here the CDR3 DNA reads TGTGCCATCAGTCGAAAAGGGGACCAGCCCCAGCATTTT. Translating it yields CAISRKGDQPQHF.

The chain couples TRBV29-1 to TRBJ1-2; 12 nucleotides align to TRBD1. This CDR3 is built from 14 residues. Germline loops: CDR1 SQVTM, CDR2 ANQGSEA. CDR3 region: CSFVGQGAPDGYTF. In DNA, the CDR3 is TGCAGTTTTGTGGGACAGGGGGCGCCAGACGGCTACACCTTC. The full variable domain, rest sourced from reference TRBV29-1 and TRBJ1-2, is SAVISQKPSRDICQRGTSLTIQCQVDSQVTMMFWYRQQPGQSLTLIATANQGSEATYESGFVIDKFPISRPNLTFSTLTVSNMSPEDSSIYLCSFVGQGAPDGYTFGSGTRLTVV.

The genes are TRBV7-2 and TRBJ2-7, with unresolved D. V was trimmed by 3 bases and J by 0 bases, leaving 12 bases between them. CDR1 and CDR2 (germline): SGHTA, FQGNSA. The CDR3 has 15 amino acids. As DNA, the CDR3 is TGTGCCAGCAGCTTTCGTGGGGTTGGCTCCTACGAGCAGTACTTC. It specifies CASSFRGVGSYEQYF.

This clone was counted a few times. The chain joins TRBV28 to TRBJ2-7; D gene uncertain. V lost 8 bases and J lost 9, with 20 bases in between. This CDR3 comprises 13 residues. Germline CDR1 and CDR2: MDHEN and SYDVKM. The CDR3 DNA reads TGTGCCAGCCTGAGTGGGATACCTACGAGGCAGTACTTC. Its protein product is CASLSGIPTRQYF.

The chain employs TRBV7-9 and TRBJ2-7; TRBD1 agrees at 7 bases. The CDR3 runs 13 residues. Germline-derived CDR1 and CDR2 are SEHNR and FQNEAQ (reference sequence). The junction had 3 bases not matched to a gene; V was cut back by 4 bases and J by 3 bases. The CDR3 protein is CASSSGQVYEQYF. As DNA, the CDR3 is TGTGCCAGCAGCTCTGGACAGGTCTACGAGCAGTACTTC.

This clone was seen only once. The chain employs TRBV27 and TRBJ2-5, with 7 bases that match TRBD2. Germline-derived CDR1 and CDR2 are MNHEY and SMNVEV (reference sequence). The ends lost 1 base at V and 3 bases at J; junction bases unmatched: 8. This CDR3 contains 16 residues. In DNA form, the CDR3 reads TGTGCCAGCAGTTTATGGGAGGGAAGATACGAAGAGACCCAGTACTTC. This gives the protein CASSLWEGRYEETQYF.

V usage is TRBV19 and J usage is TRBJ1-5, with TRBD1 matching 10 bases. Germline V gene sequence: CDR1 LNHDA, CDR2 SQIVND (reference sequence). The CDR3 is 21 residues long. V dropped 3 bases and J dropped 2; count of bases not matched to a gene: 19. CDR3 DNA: TGTGCCAGTAGTATCAGGACAGGGACAGGGGTGGTTCGGGGTGGCAATCAGCCCCAGCATTTT. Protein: CASSIRTGTGVVRGGNQPQHF.

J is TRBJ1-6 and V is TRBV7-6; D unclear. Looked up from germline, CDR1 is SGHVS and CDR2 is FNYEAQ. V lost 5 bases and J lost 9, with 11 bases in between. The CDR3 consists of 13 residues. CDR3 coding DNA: TGTGCCAGCAGCCGGGAAGACCGTTCACCCCTCCACTTT. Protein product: CASSREDRSPLHF.

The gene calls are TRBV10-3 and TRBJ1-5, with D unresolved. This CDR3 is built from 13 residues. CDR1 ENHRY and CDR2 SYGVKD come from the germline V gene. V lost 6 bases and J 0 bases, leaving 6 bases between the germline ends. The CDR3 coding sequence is TGTGCCATCAGGGTTGATAGCAATCAGCCCCAGCATTTT. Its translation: CAIRVDSNQPQHF.

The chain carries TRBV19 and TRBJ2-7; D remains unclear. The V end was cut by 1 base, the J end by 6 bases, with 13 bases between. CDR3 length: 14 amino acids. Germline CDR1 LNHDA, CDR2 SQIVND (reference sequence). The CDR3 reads CASSIGHTLREQYF. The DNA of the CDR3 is TGTGCCAGTAGTATAGGGCACACGCTACGCGAGCAGTACTTC. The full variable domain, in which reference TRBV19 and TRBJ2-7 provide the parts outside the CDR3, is DGGITQSPKYLFRKEGQNVTLSCEQNLNHDAMYWYRQDPGQGLRLIYYSQIVNDFQKGDIAEGYSVSREKKESFPLTVTSAQKNPTAFYLCASSIGHTLREQYFGPGTRLTVT.